The 3 T cell receptor beta chains below all came from one sample that was sequenced in a study of graft-versus-host responses after intestinal transplantation. Profiled with immunoSEQ multiplex PCR; TCRdb holds only in-frame clones, not every one. The sample lists more than 13,000 clones, 70% occurring once. Graft tissue processing released intraepithelial and lamina propria lymphocytes. The material was ileum tissue, obtained around 720 days after intestinal transplantation. The receptor source for this set is a human patient who received an intestinal transplant, so some T cells may come from the graft donor.

V and J are TRBV5-4 and TRBJ1-6; TRBD1 might be the D (5 bases). The CDR3 has 15 residues. V lost 4 bases and J 10 bases, leaving 18 bases between the germline ends. CDR1 is SGHNT, CDR2 YYREEE, per germline (reference sequence). CDR3 in DNA: TGTGCCAGCAGCCCGGGACCGACTTTGGGGTCACCCCTCCACTTT. It specifies CASSPGPTLGSPLHF.

The rearrangement links TRBV7-2 to TRBJ2-7; a weak D match, TRBD1 (6 bases). CDR3 length: 13 amino acids. Trimming left V 4 bases short and J 12 bases short, with 19 bases between. CDR1 SGHTA and CDR2 FQGNSA come from the germline V gene. The CDR3 sequence is CASSSSTWGQRYF. CDR3 bases: TGTGCCAGCAGCTCATCGACATGGGGGCAACGGTACTTC.

CDR3 in amino acids: CAQGKGGEKLFF. CDR3 nucleotides: TGTGCACAGGGCAAGGGGGGTGAAAAACTGTTTTTT. This rearrangement joins TRBV28 to TRBJ1-4; D perhaps matches TRBD1 (6 bases). CDR1 is MDHEN and CDR2 is SYDVKM in the germline V gene. This CDR3 is 12 amino acids long.